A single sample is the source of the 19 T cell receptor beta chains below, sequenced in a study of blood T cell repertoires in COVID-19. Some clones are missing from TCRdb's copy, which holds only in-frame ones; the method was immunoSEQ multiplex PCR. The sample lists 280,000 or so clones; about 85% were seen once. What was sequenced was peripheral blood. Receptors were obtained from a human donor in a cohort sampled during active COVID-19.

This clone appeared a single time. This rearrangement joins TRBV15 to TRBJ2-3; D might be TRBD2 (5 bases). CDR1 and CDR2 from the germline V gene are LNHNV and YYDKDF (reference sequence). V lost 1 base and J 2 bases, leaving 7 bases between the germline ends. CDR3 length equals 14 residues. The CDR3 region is CATSRGESTDTQYF. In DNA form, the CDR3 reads TGTGCCACCAGCAGAGGGGAGTCCACAGATACGCAGTATTTT. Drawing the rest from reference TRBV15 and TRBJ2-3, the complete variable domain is DAMVIQNPRYQVTQFGKPVTLSCSQTLNHNVMYWYQQKSSQAPKLLFHYYDKDFNNEADTPDNFQSRRPNTSFCFLDIRSPGLGDTAMYLCATSRGESTDTQYFGPGTRLTVL.

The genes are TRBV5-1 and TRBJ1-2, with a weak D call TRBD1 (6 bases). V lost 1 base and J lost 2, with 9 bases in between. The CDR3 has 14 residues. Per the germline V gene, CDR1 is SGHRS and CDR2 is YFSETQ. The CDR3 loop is CASSLSQGNYGYTF. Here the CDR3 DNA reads TGCGCCAGCAGCTTGTCTCAGGGGAACTATGGCTACACCTTC.

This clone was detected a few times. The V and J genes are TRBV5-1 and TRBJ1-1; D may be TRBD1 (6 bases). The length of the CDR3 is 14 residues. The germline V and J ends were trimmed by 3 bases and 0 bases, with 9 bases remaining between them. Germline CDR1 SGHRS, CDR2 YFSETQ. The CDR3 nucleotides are TGCGCCAGCAGCTACGGACAGATGAACACTGAAGCTTTCTTT. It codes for CASSYGQMNTEAFF.

CDR3 amino acids: CASSRTERFSEQYF. In nucleotides, the CDR3 is TGCGCCAGCAGCAGGACTGAGAGGTTCTCCGAGCAGTACTTC. This chain connects TRBV4-1 to TRBJ2-7; perhaps TRBD2 as D (5 bases). CDR1 and CDR2 (germline): MGHRA, YSYEKL. Trimming left V 5 bases short and J 6 bases short, with 17 bases between. The CDR3 contains 14 residues.

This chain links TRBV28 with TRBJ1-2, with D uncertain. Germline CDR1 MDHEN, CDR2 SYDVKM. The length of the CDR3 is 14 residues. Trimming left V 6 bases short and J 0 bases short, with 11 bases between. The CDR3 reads CASRTDRTNYGYTF. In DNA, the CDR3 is TGTGCCAGCAGAACAGACCGAACTAACTATGGCTACACCTTC.

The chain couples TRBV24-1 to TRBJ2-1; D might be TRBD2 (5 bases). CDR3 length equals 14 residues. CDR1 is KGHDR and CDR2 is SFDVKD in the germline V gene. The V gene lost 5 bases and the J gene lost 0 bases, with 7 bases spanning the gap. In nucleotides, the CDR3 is TGTGCCACCAGTGCCCGGGGCTCCTACAATGAGCAGTTCTTC. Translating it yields CATSARGSYNEQFF.

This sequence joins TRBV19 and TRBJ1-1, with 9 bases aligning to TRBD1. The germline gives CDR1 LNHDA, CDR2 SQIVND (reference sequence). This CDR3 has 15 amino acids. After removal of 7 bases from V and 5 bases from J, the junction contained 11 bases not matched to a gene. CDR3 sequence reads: CASNTPGQGKTEAFF. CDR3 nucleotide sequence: TGTGCCAGTAACACACCGGGACAGGGTAAGACTGAAGCTTTCTTT.

The chain's CDR3 is CASSLGLAGYNEQFF. CDR3 DNA sequence: TGTGCCAGCAGCTTAGGGCTAGCGGGATACAATGAGCAGTTCTTC. The genes are TRBV7-2 and TRBJ2-1, with TRBD2 matching over 9 bases. The CDR3 length is 15 residues. J was trimmed by 4 bases and V by 1 base; bases with no gene match: 2. Germline V gene sequence: CDR1 SGHTA, CDR2 FQGNSA.

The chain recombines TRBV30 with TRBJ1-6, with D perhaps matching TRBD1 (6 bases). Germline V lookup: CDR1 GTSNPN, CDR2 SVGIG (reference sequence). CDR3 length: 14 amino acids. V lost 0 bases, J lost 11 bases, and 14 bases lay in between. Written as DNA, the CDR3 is TGTGCCTGGAGTGTACGGGGGGGGCGGGCACCCCTCCACTTT. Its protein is CAWSVRGGRAPLHF.

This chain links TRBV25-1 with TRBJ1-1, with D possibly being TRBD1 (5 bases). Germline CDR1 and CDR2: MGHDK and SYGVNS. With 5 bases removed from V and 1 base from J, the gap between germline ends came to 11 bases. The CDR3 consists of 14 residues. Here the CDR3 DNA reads TGTGCCAGCAGTCCGGGACTCTCGAACACTGAAGCTTTCTTT. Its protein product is CASSPGLSNTEAFF. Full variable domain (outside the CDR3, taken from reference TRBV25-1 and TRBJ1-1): EADIYQTPRYLVIGTGKKITLECSQTMGHDKMYWYQQDPGMELHLIHYSYGVNSTEKGDLSSESTVSRIRTEHFPLTLESARPSHTSQYLCASSPGLSNTEAFFGQGTRLTVV.

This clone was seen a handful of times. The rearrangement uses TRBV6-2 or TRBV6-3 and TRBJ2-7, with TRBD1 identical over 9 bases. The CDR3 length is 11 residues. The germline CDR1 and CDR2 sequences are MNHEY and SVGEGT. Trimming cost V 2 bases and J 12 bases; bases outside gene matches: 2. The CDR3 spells CASSYGTGMYF. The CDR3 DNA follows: TGTGCCAGCAGTTACGGGACAGGGATGTACTTC.

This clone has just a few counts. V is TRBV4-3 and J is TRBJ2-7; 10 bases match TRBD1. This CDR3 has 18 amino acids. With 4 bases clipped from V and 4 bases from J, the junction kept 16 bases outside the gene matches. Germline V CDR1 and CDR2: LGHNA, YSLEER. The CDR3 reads CASSPRQGAGVDRYEQYF. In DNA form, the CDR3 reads TGCGCCAGCAGCCCTCGACAGGGGGCGGGTGTAGACCGGTACGAGCAGTACTTC.

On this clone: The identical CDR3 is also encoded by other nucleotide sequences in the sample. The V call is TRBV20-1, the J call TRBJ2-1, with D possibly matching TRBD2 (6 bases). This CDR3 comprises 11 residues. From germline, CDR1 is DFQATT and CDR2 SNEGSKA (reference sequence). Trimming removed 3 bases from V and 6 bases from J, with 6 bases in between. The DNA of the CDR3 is TGCAGTGCTAGGGGACTCAATGAGCAGTTCTTC. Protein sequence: CSARGLNEQFF.

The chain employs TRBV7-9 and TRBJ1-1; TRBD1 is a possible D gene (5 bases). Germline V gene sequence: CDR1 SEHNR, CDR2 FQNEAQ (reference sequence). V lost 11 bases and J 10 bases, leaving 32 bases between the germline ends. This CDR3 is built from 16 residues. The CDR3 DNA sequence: TGTGCCGTCGGCATTGGGGCGACCTCAGGATCTAGCGTAGCTTTCTTT. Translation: CAVGIGATSGSSVAFF.

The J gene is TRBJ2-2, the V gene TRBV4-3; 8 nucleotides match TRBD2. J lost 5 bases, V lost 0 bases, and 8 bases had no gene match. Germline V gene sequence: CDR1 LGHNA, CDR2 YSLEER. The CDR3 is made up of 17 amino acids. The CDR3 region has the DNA TGCGCCAGCAGCCAAGATCGTTACGGGAGGGGGACCGGGGAGCTGTTTTTT. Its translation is CASSQDRYGRGTGELFF.

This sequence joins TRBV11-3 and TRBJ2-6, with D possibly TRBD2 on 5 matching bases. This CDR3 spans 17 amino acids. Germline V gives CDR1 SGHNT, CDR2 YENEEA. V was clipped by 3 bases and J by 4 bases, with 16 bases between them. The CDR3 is CASSFTGWGSGANVLTF. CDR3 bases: TGTGCCAGCAGCTTCACGGGATGGGGATCCGGGGCCAACGTCCTGACTTTC.

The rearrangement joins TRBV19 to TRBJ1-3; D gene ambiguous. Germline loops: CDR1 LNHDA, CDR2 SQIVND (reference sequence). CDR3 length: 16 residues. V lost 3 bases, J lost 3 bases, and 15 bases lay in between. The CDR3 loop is CASSILEGAGGNTIYF. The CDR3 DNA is TGTGCCAGTAGTATTCTGGAGGGAGCCGGTGGAAACACCATATATTTT.

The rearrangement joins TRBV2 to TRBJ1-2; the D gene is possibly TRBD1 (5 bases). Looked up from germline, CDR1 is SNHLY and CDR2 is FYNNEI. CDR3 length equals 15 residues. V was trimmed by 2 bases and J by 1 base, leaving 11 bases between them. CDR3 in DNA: TGTGCCAGCAGTGAACAGGGTAGAGGTAACTATGGCTACACCTTC. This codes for CASSEQGRGNYGYTF.

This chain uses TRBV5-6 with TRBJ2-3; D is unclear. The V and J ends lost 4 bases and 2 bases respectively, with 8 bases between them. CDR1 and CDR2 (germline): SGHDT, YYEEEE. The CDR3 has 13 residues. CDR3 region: CASSGQPTDTQYF. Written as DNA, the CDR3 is TGTGCCAGCAGCGGGCAGCCCACAGATACGCAGTATTTT.